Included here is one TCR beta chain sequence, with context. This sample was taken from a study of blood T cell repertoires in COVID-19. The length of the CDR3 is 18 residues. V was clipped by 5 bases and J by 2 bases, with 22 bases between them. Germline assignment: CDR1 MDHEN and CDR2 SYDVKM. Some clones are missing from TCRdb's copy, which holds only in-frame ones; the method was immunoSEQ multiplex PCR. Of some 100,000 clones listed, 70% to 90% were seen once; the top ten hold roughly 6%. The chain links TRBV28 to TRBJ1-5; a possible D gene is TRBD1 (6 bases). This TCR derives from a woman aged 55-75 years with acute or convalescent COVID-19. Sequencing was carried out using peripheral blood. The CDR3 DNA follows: TGTGCCAGCAGTCGACATAAACCAGGCTCAGGGGGCAATCAGCCCCAGCATTTT. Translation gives CASSRHKPGSGGNQPQHF.